This T cell receptor beta chain was identified in a study of blood T cells in healthy people across ages. PCR was performed a second time for about 6 to 11 cycles using a sample-barcoded 5' primer and a J-beta primer mix. TCRdb recomputed calls from the 5' RACE reads with MiXCR, one row per CDR3 protein. Of more than 1,000,000 distinct CDR3 sequences in the sample, 25% were seen once. General observations from the study: No one knew whether donors had CMV, which possibly confounded expanded clonotype changes. Getting older went along with TCR beta diversity per million T cells dropping roughly linearly.

Trimming left V 6 bases short and J 1 base short, with 11 bases between. The CDR3 loop spans 13 amino acids. The germline gives CDR1 DFQATT, CDR2 SNEGSKA (reference sequence). For this clonotype: Its antigen is currently unknown.

The data were also submitted as part of a second study, on T cells of mothers and their children. From that second work: Whether pairs are related or unrelated, thymic selection shapes their TCR recombination output in much the same way. Slightly, though not significantly, more overlap was seen in related than in unrelated mother-child pairs.

The origin of this receptor is a girl aged 2 to 9 in good health. The specimen sequenced was blood. The rearrangement uses TRBV20-1 and TRBJ2-3; D is possibly TRBD2 (5 bases). DNA of the CDR3: TGCAGTGCCCGGGGAAAGGGCACAGATACGCAGTATTTT. Translated: CSARGKGTDTQYF.